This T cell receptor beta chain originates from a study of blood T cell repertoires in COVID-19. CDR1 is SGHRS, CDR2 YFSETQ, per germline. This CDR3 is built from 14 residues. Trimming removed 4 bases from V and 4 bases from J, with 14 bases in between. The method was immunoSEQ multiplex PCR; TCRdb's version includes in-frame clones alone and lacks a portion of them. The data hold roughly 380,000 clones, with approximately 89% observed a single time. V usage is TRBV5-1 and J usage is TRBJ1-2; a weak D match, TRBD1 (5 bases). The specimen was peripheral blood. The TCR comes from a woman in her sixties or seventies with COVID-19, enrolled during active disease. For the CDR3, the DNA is TGCGCCAGCAGCCCGGGCGGGGGATTCTATGGCTACACCTTC. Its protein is CASSPGGGFYGYTF. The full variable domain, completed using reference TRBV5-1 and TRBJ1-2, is KAGVTQTPRYLIKTRGQQVTLSCSPISGHRSVSWYQQTPGQGLQFLFEYFSETQRNKGNFPGRFSGRQFSNSRSEMNVSTLELGDSALYLCASSPGGGFYGYTFGSGTRLTVV.